The 30 T cell receptor beta chains reported below all come from one sample, sequenced in a study of beta chain features in type 1 diabetes. Investigators reverse transcribed all isolated RNA, so they sequenced expressed TCRB transcripts. The table came from immunoSEQ multiplex PCR; TCRdb's copy has only in-frame clones and leaves some out. The table includes roughly 250,000 clones, around 10% detected once. Source material: naive CD4+ T cells from blood. The receptors shown here come from a woman aged 18-30 years in good health.

The gene calls are TRBV4-2 and TRBJ2-1; D uncertain. The CDR3 is 17 amino acids. Trimming removed 6 bases from V and 1 base from J, with 19 bases in between. Germline CDR1 is LGHNA and CDR2 is YNFKEQ. CDR3 sequence: CASRLSGGPTSYNEQFF. CDR3 DNA sequence: TGTGCCAGCAGGCTCTCTGGCGGTCCTACTTCCTACAATGAGCAGTTCTTC.

In its sample, this clone was seen a few times. The rearrangement links TRBV5-4 to TRBJ1-1; D is possibly TRBD1 (6 bases). Germline-derived CDR1 and CDR2 are SGHNT and YYREEE (reference sequence). The CDR3 covers 14 residues. Between the trimmed V and J ends, which lost 2 bases and 0 bases, there was a span of 8 bases. The CDR3 DNA reads TGTGCCAGCAGCTTAACAGGGATGAACACTGAAGCTTTCTTT. Protein: CASSLTGMNTEAFF.

The sample holds a few counts of this clone. The rearrangement links TRBV18 to TRBJ2-2, with D possibly being TRBD2 (6 bases). Germline values: CDR1 KGHSH, CDR2 LQKENI. The CDR3 spans 14 residues. With 0 bases removed from V and 6 bases from J, the gap between germline ends came to 8 bases. Here the CDR3 DNA reads TGTGCCAGCTCACCACCAGGAGGGTCCGGGGAGCTGTTTTTT. Translating gives CASSPPGGSGELFF.

This clone was detected only a few times. This sequence joins TRBV18 and TRBJ2-7, with unresolved D. The CDR3 loop spans 14 amino acids. Germline V gene data show CDR1 as KGHSH and CDR2 as LQKENI. The V end was cut by 5 bases, the J end by 0 bases, with 11 bases between. In DNA, the CDR3 is TGTGCCAGCTCAGCGGAGTCCCGCTCCTACGAGCAGTACTTC. This translates into CASSAESRSYEQYF.

V is TRBV6-1 and J is TRBJ2-5, with TRBD1 identical over 7 bases. This CDR3 has 12 residues. Trimming at V came to 7 bases and at J to 3 bases, leaving 2 bases not matched to a gene. From germline, CDR1 is MNHNS and CDR2 SASEGT. CDR3: CASTGTEETQYF. The CDR3 nucleotides read TGTGCCAGCACCGGGACAGAAGAGACCCAGTACTTC.

The genes are TRBV6-1 and TRBJ2-3; 12 positions match TRBD1. The CDR3 has 14 amino acids. CDR1 and CDR2 (germline): MNHNS, SASEGT. V was pared by 6 bases and J by 5 bases, with 3 bases of the junction left unmatched. The CDR3 sequence is CASRGTGGRDTQYF. In DNA form, the CDR3 reads TGTGCCAGCAGGGGGACAGGGGGCCGAGATACGCAGTATTTT.

The chain links TRBV29-1 to TRBJ1-1; D possibly corresponds to TRBD1 (5 bases). Trimming took off 6 bases at V and 1 base at J, with 12 bases between the two ends. This CDR3 is 13 amino acids long. CDR1 is SQVTM and CDR2 is ANQGSEA in the germline V gene. CDR3 bases: TGCAGCGTAGCCTATCAGGGGAACACTGAAGCTTTCTTT. This sequence encodes CSVAYQGNTEAFF.

This rearrangement joins TRBV30 to TRBJ2-5, with a tentative D call TRBD1 (6 bases). V was cut by 0 bases and J by 5 bases, with 10 bases left in between. Germline loops: CDR1 GTSNPN, CDR2 SVGIG (reference sequence). The CDR3 spans 13 residues. CDR3 sequence: CAWSVTGMETQYF. Here the CDR3 DNA reads TGTGCCTGGAGTGTAACAGGGATGGAGACCCAGTACTTC.

This clone occurred a few times. The V call is TRBV6-1, the J call TRBJ1-1; D ambiguous. Trimming removed 4 bases at V and 12 bases at J, with 12 bases between. The CDR3 extends over 11 amino acids. Germline values: CDR1 MNHNS, CDR2 SASEGT. The CDR3 loop is CASSAPAIPFF. CDR3 DNA: TGTGCCAGCAGTGCGCCTGCGATCCCTTTCTTT.

V usage is TRBV15 and J usage is TRBJ1-1; D perhaps matches TRBD1 (5 bases). Trimming left V 1 base short and J 8 bases short, with 8 bases between. CDR1 and CDR2 (germline): LNHNV, YYDKDF (reference sequence). The CDR3 runs 12 residues. The DNA for the CDR3 is TGTGCCACCAGCAGAGTCCGGGGGGAAGCTTTCTTT. Protein sequence: CATSRVRGEAFF. The variable domain in full, with the rest retrieved from reference TRBV15 and TRBJ1-1, is DAMVIQNPRYQVTQFGKPVTLSCSQTLNHNVMYWYQQKSSQAPKLLFHYYDKDFNNEADTPDNFQSRRPNTSFCFLDIRSPGLGDTAMYLCATSRVRGEAFFGQGTRLTVV.

This clone was found a few times. The V and J genes are TRBV28 and TRBJ1-1; TRBD1 agrees at 7 bases. V was clipped by 4 bases and J by 0 bases; unmatched bases: 2. The germline CDR1 and CDR2 sequences are MDHEN and SYDVKM. The CDR3 totals 14 residues. The CDR3 nucleotides read TGTGCCAGCAGTTCGACAGGGTTGAACACTGAAGCTTTCTTT. Protein: CASSSTGLNTEAFF.

The V gene is TRBV10-3, the J gene TRBJ1-5, with TRBD1 identical over 7 bases. Germline trimming cut 3 bases from V and 6 bases from J; bases unmatched to any gene: 5. The CDR3 runs 14 residues. CDR1 ENHRY and CDR2 SYGVKD come from the germline V gene. For the CDR3, the DNA is TGTGCCATCAGTGAAGAGGGGGCGCTTCAGCCCCAGCATTTT. This encodes CAISEEGALQPQHF.

The chain couples TRBV11-2 to TRBJ1-1; 9 bases match TRBD1. Germline V gene data show CDR1 as SGHAT and CDR2 as FQNNGV. The CDR3 runs to 13 residues. J was trimmed by 6 bases and V by 5 bases; bases with no gene match: 4. The CDR3 reads CASSAQGAAEAFF. The CDR3 bases are TGTGCCAGCAGCGCACAGGGGGCGGCTGAAGCTTTCTTT.

As regards this clone: The junction shows a germline mismatch at one end, possibly a read error. V is TRBV7-7 and J is TRBJ1-1; D gene ambiguous. CDR1 is SSHAT and CDR2 is FNYEAQ in the germline V gene (reference sequence). CDR3 length: 15 residues. For the CDR3, the DNA is TGTGCTAGCAGCTACCCCCGGGAGGAGAACACTGAAGCTTTCTTT. Protein: CASSYPREENTEAFF.

This rearrangement joins TRBV5-1 to TRBJ2-3, with 13 positions matching TRBD2. The ends lost 4 bases at V and 4 bases at J; junction bases unmatched: 15. CDR1 is SGHRS and CDR2 is YFSETQ in the germline V gene. This CDR3 region has 19 residues. CDR3 sequence: CASSQGLAGVYGSADTQYF. The CDR3 DNA reads TGCGCCAGCAGCCAAGGACTAGCGGGAGTATATGGGTCGGCAGATACGCAGTATTTT.

The chain employs TRBV4-1 and TRBJ1-5, with a weak D call TRBD1 (6 bases). Trimming removed 1 base at V and 2 bases at J, with 9 bases between. Germline CDR1 and CDR2: MGHRA and YSYEKL. The CDR3 is 15 amino acids. DNA of the CDR3: TGCGCCAGCAGCCAAGCATCAGGGGGCAATCAGCCCCAGCATTTT. Translating it yields CASSQASGGNQPQHF.

A note on this clone: The DNA is omitted, as the CDR3 cannot be located on it reliably, and the CDR3 follows TCRdb's listing. V is TRBV6-5 and J is TRBJ1-5; the D call TRBD1 from the table was never checked on the DNA. From germline, CDR1 is MNHEY and CDR2 SVGAGI. The CDR3 spans 15 residues, counting both ends. CDR3 sequence: CASSSSGQGNQPQHF.

There are a few counts of this clone. The chain carries TRBV5-1 and TRBJ2-2; D is possibly TRBD1 (5 bases). Trimming took off 0 bases at V and 2 bases at J, with 8 bases between the two ends. The CDR3 is 15 residues long. The V gene's germline CDR1 is SGHRS and CDR2 YFSETQ. The CDR3: CASSLGGYNTGELFF. The CDR3 DNA is TGCGCCAGCAGCTTGGGGGGCTATAACACCGGGGAGCTGTTTTTT.

The chain has TRBV7-3 and TRBJ2-3; TRBD2 matches 9 bases. This CDR3 spans 18 amino acids. Trimming took 2 bases from V and 2 from J; bases not matched to a gene: 11. Germline assignment: CDR1 SGHTA and CDR2 FQGTGA. The CDR3 DNA follows: TGTGCCAGCAGCTTATTCAGCTACAGCGGGGGGATCACAGATACGCAGTATTTT. Translating it yields CASSLFSYSGGITDTQYF.

A few counts support this clone. The genes are TRBV7-6 and TRBJ1-1; D perhaps matches TRBD1 (6 bases). The CDR3 is 14 amino acids. V gave up 5 bases and J gave up 3 bases, with 13 bases separating them. Germline-derived CDR1 and CDR2 are SGHVS and FNYEAQ. The CDR3 region has the DNA TGTGCCAGCAGCCTACAGGGTGGCGACACTGAAGCTTTCTTT. This encodes CASSLQGGDTEAFF.

The sample holds many counts of this clone. The chain combines TRBV7-9 with TRBJ2-7, with D unresolved. V lost 4 bases and J lost 6, with 7 bases in between. The germline CDR1 and CDR2 sequences are SEHNR and FQNEAQ (reference sequence). This CDR3 spans 11 amino acids. The DNA for the CDR3 is TGTGCCAGCAGCTCAGGTCCCGAGCAGTACTTC. Its translation is CASSSGPEQYF.

V is TRBV11-2 and J is TRBJ2-5; possible D gene TRBD1, 8 bases. V was cut by 1 base and J by 2 bases, with 17 bases left in between. The CDR3 totals 17 residues. Germline V gene lookup returns CDR1 SGHAT and CDR2 FQNNGV. The CDR3 is CASSLGINRGGQETQYF. CDR3 DNA sequence: TGTGCCAGCAGCTTAGGAATAAACAGGGGGGGGCAAGAGACCCAGTACTTC.

V usage is TRBV7-2 and J usage is TRBJ2-5, with TRBD2 as a possible D gene (6 bases). Trimming cost V 5 bases and J 1 base, with 14 bases left between them. The CDR3 covers 15 residues. Germline CDR1 SGHTA, CDR2 FQGNSA. This CDR3 is CASSPLWRGQETQYF. The DNA of the CDR3 is TGTGCCAGCAGCCCTCTCTGGAGGGGCCAAGAGACCCAGTACTTC.

The chain uses TRBV19 and TRBJ2-7; D might be TRBD2 (5 bases). The CDR3 is 13 amino acids. From germline, CDR1 is LNHDA and CDR2 SQIVND (reference sequence). Trimming took 4 bases from V and 6 from J, leaving 13 bases between them. The CDR3 region has the DNA TGTGCCAGTAGTACGCTCCCTGCGGGCGAGCAGTACTTC. Its translation is CASSTLPAGEQYF.

The chain has TRBV11-2 and TRBJ2-1, with TRBD2 as a possible D gene (5 bases). The CDR3 totals 16 residues. Trimming cost V 1 base and J 9 bases, with 19 bases left between them. Germline assignment: CDR1 SGHAT and CDR2 FQNNGV. The DNA of the CDR3 is TGTGCCAGCAGCTTAGGTCCTATTCCTACCCGGGGTGAGCAGTTCTTC. Translating it yields CASSLGPIPTRGEQFF.

The chain recombines TRBV2 with TRBJ2-7, with TRBD1 matching over 7 bases. The CDR3 loop spans 13 amino acids. Trimming removed 6 bases from V and 2 bases from J; junction bases left unmatched: 4. Per germline, CDR1 SNHLY and CDR2 FYNNEI. Written as DNA, the CDR3 is TGTGCCAGCAGACTCGACAGGGCCTACGAGCAGTACTTC. It is translated as CASRLDRAYEQYF.

There are a few counts of this clone. The chain employs TRBV9 and TRBJ1-4, with 8 bases aligning to TRBD1. After removal of 0 bases from V and 8 bases from J, the junction contained 9 bases not matched to a gene. The germline V gene encodes CDR1 SGDLS and CDR2 YYNGEE. This CDR3 is built from 16 residues. CDR3 sequence (DNA): TGTGCCAGCAGCGTAGACGGTAGGACAGGGAGGGAAAAACTGTTTTTT. Protein: CASSVDGRTGREKLFF.

This chain joins TRBV5-1 and TRBJ2-1, with 13 positions matching TRBD2. The CDR3 is made up of 16 amino acids. The V segment lost 4 bases and the J segment 6 bases; nucleotides outside the gene matches: 7. Germline CDR1 SGHRS, CDR2 YFSETQ. The CDR3 coding sequence is TGCGCCAGCAGCCGCACTAGCGGGAGGGCCGTCAATGAGCAGTTCTTC. The encoded protein is CASSRTSGRAVNEQFF.

This clone was picked up a small number of times. The genes are TRBV7-2 and TRBJ2-7; D may be TRBD1 (6 bases). Germline V CDR1 and CDR2: SGHTA, FQGNSA. CDR3 size: 15 residues. Trimming cost V 1 base and J 1 base, with 11 bases left between them. The CDR3 DNA follows: TGTGCCAGCAGCTTAGGGGGACACCAATCCTACGAGCAGTACTTC. Translating gives CASSLGGHQSYEQYF.

This clone appeared a few times. This chain joins TRBV2 and TRBJ2-1; maybe TRBD1 (7 bases). The CDR3 totals 15 residues. The germline V gene has CDR1 SNHLY and CDR2 FYNNEI. Trimming shortened V by 3 bases and J by 7 bases, and 16 bases separated the two germline ends. The CDR3 spells CASSEGRGRFNEQFF. The CDR3 DNA reads TGTGCCAGCAGTGAGGGCAGGGGGAGGTTTAATGAGCAGTTCTTC. Variable domain in full (rest from reference TRBV2 and TRBJ2-1): EPEVTQTPSHQVTQMGQEVILRCVPISNHLYFYWYRQILGQKVEFLVSFYNNEISEKSEIFDDQFSVERPDGSNFTLKIRSTKLEDSAMYFCASSEGRGRFNEQFFGPGTRLTVL.